The 14 T cell receptor beta chains reported below all come from one sample, sequenced in a study of regulatory dendritic cells for organ transplantation. Libraries were prepared by immunoSEQ multiplex PCR; TCRdb keeps only in-frame clonotypes and omits some of them. The sample lists under 40,000 clones; just over 90% were seen once. The sequencing input was naive CD8+ T cells from blood. Subset indicated: CD45RA+ naive T cells. All receptors derive from a human donor in good health.

This clone was counted between two and nine times. The chain combines TRBV7-8 with TRBJ1-2, with 10 bases identical to TRBD1. V lost 5 bases to trimming and J lost 4 bases; unmatched junction nucleotides: 7. Germline V gene lookup returns CDR1 SGHVS and CDR2 FQNEAQ. The CDR3 spans 15 residues. The CDR3 coding sequence is TGTGCCAGCAGCCCTGGGACAGGGGTGGGCTATGGCTACACCTTC. This gives the protein CASSPGTGVGYGYTF.

The gene calls are TRBV18 and TRBJ1-1, with D perhaps matching TRBD1 (5 bases). V was pared by 6 bases and J by 8 bases, with 22 bases between. The CDR3 totals 15 residues. The germline V gene has CDR1 KGHSH and CDR2 LQKENI. The CDR3: CASSTGGGITVEAFF. CDR3 nucleotides: TGTGCCAGCTCCACCGGGGGAGGGATAACGGTAGAAGCTTTCTTT.

The chain employs TRBV11-2 and TRBJ1-2, with TRBD1 as a possible D gene (5 bases). The CDR3 totals 16 residues. CDR1 is SGHAT and CDR2 is FQNNGV in the germline V gene. V gave up 5 bases and J gave up 8 bases, with 24 bases separating them. The CDR3 DNA reads TGTGCCAGCAGCCCCCTCGTTGTCGGGGGGGTCTCGGGCTACACCTTC. This sequence encodes CASSPLVVGGVSGYTF.

This sequence joins TRBV7-9 and TRBJ2-2; unclear D gene. CDR1 and CDR2 from the germline V gene are SEHNR and FQNEAQ (reference sequence). CDR3 length: 19 residues. Trimming took off 1 base at V and 0 bases at J, with 18 bases between the two ends. CDR3 sequence: CASSLEIVGLFANTGELFF. The DNA of the CDR3 is TGTGCCAGCAGCTTAGAAATAGTGGGATTGTTCGCGAACACCGGGGAGCTGTTTTTT.

The V call is TRBV2, the J call TRBJ2-7; no definite D call. The CDR3 runs to 11 residues. From germline, CDR1 is SNHLY and CDR2 FYNNEI. V was clipped by 6 bases and J by 4 bases, with 7 bases between them. DNA of the CDR3: TGTGCCAGCAGGGCCCTATACGAGCAGTACTTC. Amino acids: CASRALYEQYF. The full variable domain, rest sourced from reference TRBV2 and TRBJ2-7, is EPEVTQTPSHQVTQMGQEVILRCVPISNHLYFYWYRQILGQKVEFLVSFYNNEISEKSEIFDDQFSVERPDGSNFTLKIRSTKLEDSAMYFCASRALYEQYFGPGTRLTVT.

This sequence joins TRBV21-1 and TRBJ1-1; the D segment call TRBD1 is taken from the table without a DNA check. TRBV21-1 is an annotated pseudogene. This CDR3 is 16 amino acids long. The CDR3 bases are TGTGCCAGCAGCAATATTCTTGGGGCGCTGAACACTGAAGCTTTCTTT. This codes for CASSNILGALNTEAFF.

The gene calls are TRBV7-9 and TRBJ1-1; D is uncertain. Looked up from germline, CDR1 is SEHNR and CDR2 is FQNEAQ (reference sequence). The CDR3 loop spans 15 amino acids. Trimming shortened V by 5 bases and J by 4 bases, and 17 bases separated the two germline ends. CDR3 sequence reads: CASSPPSGFRTEAFF. CDR3 nucleotide sequence: TGTGCCAGCAGCCCCCCTAGTGGGTTCCGCACTGAAGCTTTCTTT.

The chain uses TRBV21-1 and TRBJ1-5. TRBV21-1 is a recognized pseudogene. The CDR3 runs to 13 residues. CDR3 DNA sequence: TGTGCCAGGGACCCAGGAGGAAATCAGCCCCAGCATTTT. It yields the protein CARDPGGNQPQHF.

V usage is TRBV4-2 and J usage is TRBJ1-5, with 8 bases identical to TRBD1. Germline V gene data show CDR1 as LGHNA and CDR2 as YNFKEQ. Germline trimming cut 1 base from V and 4 bases from J; bases unmatched to any gene: 3. The CDR3 spans 15 residues. The CDR3 here is CASSQVTGGNQPQHF. CDR3 DNA sequence: TGTGCCAGCAGCCAAGTCACAGGGGGTAATCAGCCCCAGCATTTT.

The rearrangement uses TRBV30 and TRBJ1-5; no clear D gene. The germline gives CDR1 GTSNPN, CDR2 SVGIG (reference sequence). The V gene lost 1 base and the J gene lost 2 bases, with 6 bases spanning the gap. The CDR3 consists of 13 residues. DNA for the CDR3: TGTGCCTGGAGTGGGACGGGCAATCAGCCCCAGCATTTT. It is translated as CAWSGTGNQPQHF.

V is TRBV27 and J is TRBJ2-7, with D unclear. The CDR3 sequence is 16 residues long. Germline V gives CDR1 MNHEY, CDR2 SMNVEV (reference sequence). V was shortened by 3 bases and J by 6 bases, with 21 bases between the two germline ends. This CDR3 reads CASSLLGPPSYLEQYF. For the CDR3, the DNA is TGTGCCAGCAGTTTGCTAGGACCGCCGTCGTATCTCGAGCAGTACTTC.

This sequence joins TRBV6-5 and TRBJ1-2; D remains ambiguous. Trimming left V 7 bases short and J 0 bases short, with 15 bases between. CDR3 length: 15 residues. CDR1 is MNHEY, CDR2 SVGAGI, per germline. The chain's CDR3 is CASMGLPPTNYGYTF. The CDR3 DNA follows: TGTGCCAGCATGGGCCTCCCTCCGACTAACTATGGCTACACCTTC.

V and J are TRBV9 and TRBJ1-6; D may be TRBD1 (5 bases). The CDR3 sequence is 14 residues long. Germline V gene sequence: CDR1 SGDLS, CDR2 YYNGEE. V lost 2 bases to trimming and J lost 8 bases, with 11 bases between them. The CDR3 sequence is CASSVSRGDSPLHF. The CDR3 coding sequence is TGTGCCAGCAGCGTTTCCAGAGGGGATTCACCCCTCCACTTT.

J is TRBJ1-2 and V is TRBV7-9; the D is unclear. Germline assignment: CDR1 SEHNR and CDR2 FQNEAQ (reference sequence). The length of the CDR3 is 14 residues. Trimming stripped 1 base from V and 7 bases from J, with 13 bases between. CDR3 nucleotide sequence: TGTGCCAGCAGCTTAGGGTCAGGCCCCTTTGGCTACACCTTC. Its translation is CASSLGSGPFGYTF.